The 23 T cell receptor beta chains below come from one sample, sequenced in a study of CD8 T cells in ankylosing spondylitis. TCRdb redid the calling of the 5' RACE reads with MiXCR, one entry per CDR3 protein. This sample has some 150,000 distinct CDR3 sequences; approximately 44% occur once, and the top ten carry about 16%. Source material: synovial fluid, either unsorted or a sorted T cell fraction (not recorded which). The receptors come from a male donor with ankylosing spondylitis.

The table lists this clonotype with a few counts. The V call is TRBV10-1, the J call TRBJ2-2; D might be TRBD1 (5 bases). The CDR3 extends over 16 amino acids. Germline V gene data show CDR1 as WNHNN and CDR2 as SYGVQD (reference sequence). The V and J ends lost 3 bases and 1 base respectively, with 12 bases between them. CDR3 sequence: CASSERAGQNTGELFF. The CDR3 DNA reads TGCGCCAGCAGTGAACGGGCAGGGCAGAACACCGGGGAGCTGTTTTTT.

This clonotype was seen a few times. The rearrangement joins TRBV4-1 to TRBJ2-7; TRBD1 aligns across 9 bases. CDR1 is MGHRA and CDR2 is YSYEKL in the germline V gene. The CDR3 has 17 residues. V lost 3 bases to trimming and J lost 5 bases; unmatched junction nucleotides: 14. This chain's CDR3 is CASSHNIGTGPHHEQYF. The CDR3 nucleotides are TGCGCCAGCAGCCACAATATAGGGACAGGGCCCCACCACGAGCAGTACTTC.

The rearrangement links TRBV12-3 or TRBV12-4 to TRBJ2-1, with D hard to call. The CDR3 extends over 12 amino acids. V lost 4 bases to trimming and J lost 9 bases, with 10 bases between them. The CDR3 reads CASSSPSREQFF. DNA for the CDR3: TGTGCCAGCAGTTCCCCGAGTCGTGAGCAGTTCTTC.

This rearrangement joins TRBV24-1 to TRBJ2-2; 13 positions agree with TRBD2. The CDR3 totals 17 residues. Germline V gene lookup returns CDR1 KGHDR and CDR2 SFDVKD. V lost 0 bases, J lost 8 bases, and 5 bases stayed unmatched. CDR3 protein: CATSDLPGLAGEGELFF. The CDR3 nucleotides read TGTGCCACCAGTGATTTGCCCGGACTAGCGGGAGAGGGGGAGCTGTTTTTT.

This clonotype was detected a few times. The J gene is TRBJ1-2, the V gene TRBV12-3 or TRBV12-4, with D perhaps TRBD1 (6 bases). Trimming removed 5 bases from V and 6 bases from J, with 19 bases in between. The CDR3 has 15 amino acids. Here the CDR3 DNA reads TGTGCCAGCAGTCCCGGGGGGCCCATATGGGATGGCTACACCTTC. Its protein is CASSPGGPIWDGYTF.

This clonotype was recorded a few times. This rearrangement joins TRBV30 to TRBJ1-2; tentatively, D is TRBD1 (6 bases). The germline V and J ends were trimmed by 0 bases and 12 bases, with 23 bases remaining between them. Germline assignment: CDR1 GTSNPN and CDR2 SVGIG (reference sequence). This CDR3 has 15 amino acids. The CDR3 bases are TGTGCCTGGAGTGTAGGGGGTTTTGAGGCCAGAATCCACACCTTC. Its protein product is CAWSVGGFEARIHTF.

The rearrangement joins TRBV4-3 to TRBJ2-7; TRBD1 agrees at 8 bases. Germline CDR1 is LGHNA and CDR2 is YSLEER. The V segment lost 1 base and the J segment 3 bases; nucleotides outside the gene matches: 11. CDR3 length: 17 residues. In DNA form, the CDR3 reads TGCGCCAGCAGCCAAGGTGCTTCGCAGGGGGCGATCTACGAGCAGTACTTC. Amino acid sequence: CASSQGASQGAIYEQYF.

This clonotype has more than one count but fewer than ten. This rearrangement joins TRBV28 to TRBJ2-2; 7 bases agree with TRBD2. Trimming removed 5 bases from V and 0 bases from J; junction bases left unmatched: 3. CDR3 length: 15 residues. Germline V CDR1 and CDR2: MDHEN, SYDVKM. CDR3 residues: CASSPSGSNTGELFF. The CDR3 nucleotides are TGTGCCAGCAGTCCTAGCGGATCGAACACCGGGGAGCTGTTTTTT.

Ten or more counts support this clonotype. The genes are TRBV29-1 and TRBJ2-1; TRBD2 aligns across 10 bases. V trimming: 5 bases; J trimming: 6 bases; junction bases outside the gene matches: 7. The CDR3 extends over 14 amino acids. Germline CDR1 is SQVTM and CDR2 is ANQGSEA. The CDR3 coding sequence is TGCAGCGTTTGCCTAGCGGGAGAGTTCAATGAGCAGTTCTTC. Translation gives CSVCLAGEFNEQFF.

The chain carries TRBV3-1 and TRBJ2-3, with D maybe TRBD2 (5 bases). V lost 4 bases and J lost 1, with 6 bases in between. Germline V gene lookup returns CDR1 LGHDT and CDR2 YNNKEL (reference sequence). The CDR3 contains 13 residues. The CDR3: CASSPGGTDTQYF. As DNA, the CDR3 is TGTGCCAGCAGCCCCGGGGGCACAGATACGCAGTATTTT.

The chain carries TRBV28 and TRBJ2-2, with TRBD2 matching 9 bases. This CDR3 region has 13 residues. Germline V gene sequence: CDR1 MDHEN, CDR2 SYDVKM. J lost 7 bases, V lost 6 bases, and 3 bases had no gene match. Here the CDR3 reads CASRISGSGELFF. CDR3 sequence (DNA): TGTGCCAGCAGGATTAGCGGGAGCGGGGAGCTGTTTTTT.

J is TRBJ2-1 and V is TRBV24-1; D unresolved. V lost 7 bases and J 2 bases, leaving 11 bases between the germline ends. The CDR3 length is 14 residues. Germline loops: CDR1 KGHDR, CDR2 SFDVKD. CDR3 sequence: CATSLGPPYNEQFF. The CDR3 bases are TGTGCCACCAGCCTTGGGCCCCCCTACAATGAGCAGTTCTTC.

This clonotype was counted many times. V and J are TRBV9 and TRBJ2-7, with no clear D. The V end lost 2 bases, the J end lost 0 bases, and 12 bases lay between the germline ends. The CDR3 has 15 amino acids. The V gene's germline CDR1 is SGDLS and CDR2 YYNGEE. In DNA form, the CDR3 reads TGTGCCAGCAGCGTCTCCCCCGGATACTCCTACGAGCAGTACTTC. Residues: CASSVSPGYSYEQYF.

This chain links TRBV7-9 with TRBJ2-3, with 7 bases matching TRBD2. Per germline, CDR1 SEHNR and CDR2 FQNEAQ (reference sequence). The CDR3 consists of 14 residues. Losses at the gene ends were 6 bases for V and 4 bases for J; bases not matched to a gene: 7. The CDR3 DNA is TGTGCCAGCAGGGGCGGGAGCGGCCCAGATACGCAGTATTTT. This codes for CASRGGSGPDTQYF.

This clonotype was picked up a small number of times. The chain carries TRBV6-4 and TRBJ2-1, with D possibly matching TRBD2 (6 bases). The germline V gene encodes CDR1 MRHNA and CDR2 SNTAGT. V was pared by 7 bases and J by 4 bases, with 17 bases between. This CDR3 is built from 15 residues. Here the CDR3 DNA reads TGTGCCAGCACCCCCGGGGGAGCCGAGTACAATGAGCAGTTCTTC. Encoded protein: CASTPGGAEYNEQFF.

This clonotype was seen a handful of times. The chain employs TRBV5-5 and TRBJ1-1, with D possibly being TRBD1 (5 bases). V was cut by 4 bases and J by 7 bases, with 14 bases left in between. The CDR3 totals 13 residues. Germline-derived CDR1 and CDR2 are SGHKS and YYEKEE (reference sequence). As DNA, the CDR3 is TGTGCCAGCAGCGTGGGACGGGATCTTGAAGCTTTCTTT. The encoded protein is CASSVGRDLEAFF.

This clonotype was counted only a few times. This sequence joins TRBV29-1 and TRBJ2-1, with 11 bases lining up with TRBD2. The V and J ends lost 5 bases and 7 bases, in that order; junction bases with no gene match: 13. CDR1 and CDR2 (germline): SQVTM, ANQGSEA. The CDR3 extends over 16 amino acids. The CDR3 reads CSVTGLAGMGGNEQFF. The CDR3 region has the DNA TGCAGCGTTACTGGACTAGCGGGTATGGGCGGGAATGAGCAGTTCTTC.

In this sample, this clonotype turned up a few times. This rearrangement joins TRBV7-9 to TRBJ2-1; 8 bases agree with TRBD2. Per the germline V gene, CDR1 is SEHNR and CDR2 is FQNEAQ (reference sequence). V dropped 0 bases and J dropped 9; count of bases not matched to a gene: 13. This CDR3 has 17 amino acids. For the CDR3, the DNA is TGTGCCAGCAGCTTAGCTTCGGGGGGGGCCGCCAGCATTGAGCAGTTCTTC. It encodes CASSLASGGAASIEQFF.

This chain joins TRBV6-4 and TRBJ1-1, with D uncertain. Germline V gives CDR1 MRHNA, CDR2 SNTAGT. This CDR3 region has 14 residues. Trimming removed 0 bases at V and 3 bases at J, with 8 bases between. In nucleotides, the CDR3 is TGTGCCAGCAGTGACTCTATATGGGACACTGAAGCTTTCTTT. This translates into CASSDSIWDTEAFF.

This clonotype occurred many times. The V and J genes are TRBV12-3 or TRBV12-4 and TRBJ2-7; a possible D gene is TRBD2 (7 bases). The V gene lost 11 bases and the J gene lost 3 bases, with 17 bases spanning the gap. The CDR3 totals 13 residues. In nucleotides, the CDR3 is TGTGCCGCCGCGCGGGGGCAAGGCTACGAGCAGTACTTC. Protein sequence: CAAARGQGYEQYF.

The chain combines TRBV4-2 with TRBJ2-2, with TRBD2 matching over 8 bases. The V gene end was trimmed by 4 bases and the J gene end by 4 bases; junction bases not matched to a gene: 8. Germline CDR1 LGHNA, CDR2 YNFKEQ. The CDR3 is 16 residues long. The CDR3 bases are TGTGCCAGCAGCCTTATAGCGGGGACCCCCACCGGGGAGCTGTTTTTT. It specifies CASSLIAGTPTGELFF.

The chain employs TRBV7-9 and TRBJ2-5; no clear D gene. Germline V lookup: CDR1 SEHNR, CDR2 FQNEAQ (reference sequence). The V end lost 5 bases, the J end lost 7 bases, and 14 bases lay between the germline ends. This CDR3 is built from 13 residues. The DNA for the CDR3 is TGTGCCAGCAGCCAAGACAATTCCGGGACCCAGTACTTC. Amino acid sequence: CASSQDNSGTQYF.

This clonotype was seen only a few times. This chain joins TRBV20-1 and TRBJ2-7; the D gene is possibly TRBD2 (7 bases). CDR1 is DFQATT and CDR2 is SNEGSKA in the germline V gene (reference sequence). Trimming removed 6 bases from V and 3 bases from J, with 21 bases in between. This CDR3 has 15 residues. CDR3 bases: TGCAGTGCCAACCCTTGGCGGGGAGGGGGCTACGAGCAGTACTTC. Protein product: CSANPWRGGGYEQYF.